This TCR beta chain was profiled in a study of control samples from healthy donors and cancer patients. From germline, CDR1 is SGHVS and CDR2 FQNEAQ. CDR3 length: 13 residues. The J segment lost 1 base and the V segment lost 8 bases, leaving 2 bases of the junction unmatched. Some clones are missing from TCRdb's copy, which holds only in-frame ones; the method was immunoSEQ multiplex PCR. The table includes over 200,000 clones, roughly 82% detected once. The sequence derives from a woman aged 60-70 years with lung cancer. Sequencing was performed on PBMCs. V is TRBV7-8 and J is TRBJ1-2, with 9 bases matching TRBD1. The CDR3 region has the DNA TGTGCCAGCGACAGGGGGGATAACTATGGCTACACCTTC. It encodes CASDRGDNYGYTF.